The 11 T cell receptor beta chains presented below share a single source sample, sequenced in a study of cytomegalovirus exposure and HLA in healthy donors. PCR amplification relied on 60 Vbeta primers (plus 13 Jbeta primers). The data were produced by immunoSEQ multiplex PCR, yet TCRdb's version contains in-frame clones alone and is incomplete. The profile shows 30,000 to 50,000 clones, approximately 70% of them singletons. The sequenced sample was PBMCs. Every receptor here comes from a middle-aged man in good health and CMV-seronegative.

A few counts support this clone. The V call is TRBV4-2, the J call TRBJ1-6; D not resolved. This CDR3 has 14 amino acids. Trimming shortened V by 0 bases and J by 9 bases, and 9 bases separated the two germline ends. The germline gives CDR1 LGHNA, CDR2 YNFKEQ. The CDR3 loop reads CASSQDSPGSPLHF. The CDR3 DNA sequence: TGTGCCAGCAGCCAAGATTCTCCGGGTTCACCCCTCCACTTT.

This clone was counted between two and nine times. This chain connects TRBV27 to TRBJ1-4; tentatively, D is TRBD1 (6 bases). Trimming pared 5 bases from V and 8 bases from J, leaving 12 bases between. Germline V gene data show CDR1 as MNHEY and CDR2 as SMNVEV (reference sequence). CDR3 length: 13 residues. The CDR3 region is CASSLQGSEKLFF. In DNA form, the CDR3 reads TGTGCCAGCAGTCTACAGGGTTCGGAAAAACTGTTTTTT.

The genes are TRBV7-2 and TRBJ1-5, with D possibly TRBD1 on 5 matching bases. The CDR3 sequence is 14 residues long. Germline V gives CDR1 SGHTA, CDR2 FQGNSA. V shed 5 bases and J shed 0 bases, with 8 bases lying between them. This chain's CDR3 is CASSLTDSNQPQHF. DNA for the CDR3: TGTGCCAGCAGCCTGACAGATAGCAATCAGCCCCAGCATTTT.

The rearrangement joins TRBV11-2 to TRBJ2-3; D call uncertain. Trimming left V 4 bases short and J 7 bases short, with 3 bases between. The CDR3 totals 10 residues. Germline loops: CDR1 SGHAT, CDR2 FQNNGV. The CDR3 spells CASSSNTQYF. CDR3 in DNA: TGTGCCAGCAGCTCCAATACGCAGTATTTT.

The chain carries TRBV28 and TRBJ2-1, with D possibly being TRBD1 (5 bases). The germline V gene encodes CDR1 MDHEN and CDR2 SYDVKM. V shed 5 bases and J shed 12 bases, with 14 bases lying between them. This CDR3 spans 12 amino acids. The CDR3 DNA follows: TGTGCCAGCAGTACCTCTTTTAGGGGGCAGTTCTTC. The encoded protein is CASSTSFRGQFF.

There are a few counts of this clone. The CDR3 reads CSVGTSGGNEQFF. The CDR3, as DNA: TGCAGCGTCGGGACTAGCGGGGGTAATGAGCAGTTCTTC. The chain uses TRBV29-1 and TRBJ2-1; TRBD2 matches at 14 bases. V trimming: 6 bases; J trimming: 7 bases; junction bases outside the gene matches: 2. The germline V gene has CDR1 SQVTM and CDR2 ANQGSEA. This CDR3 has 13 amino acids.

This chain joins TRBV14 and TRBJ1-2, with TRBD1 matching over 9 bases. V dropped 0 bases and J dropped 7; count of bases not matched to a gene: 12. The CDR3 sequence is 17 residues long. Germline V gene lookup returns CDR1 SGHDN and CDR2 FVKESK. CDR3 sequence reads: CASSQDPLGQGYTGYTF. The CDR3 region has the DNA TGTGCCAGCAGCCAAGATCCCTTGGGACAGGGTTATACTGGCTACACCTTC.

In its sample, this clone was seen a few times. CDR3 nucleotides: TGTGCCAGCAGCTCCGGGACAGTTGGAAACACCATATATTTT. Translating it yields CASSSGTVGNTIYF. The rearrangement uses TRBV7-2 and TRBJ1-3; 7 bases match TRBD1. Germline V gene sequence: CDR1 SGHTA, CDR2 FQGNSA. The ends lost 4 bases at V and 3 bases at J; junction bases unmatched: 3. The CDR3 runs 14 residues.

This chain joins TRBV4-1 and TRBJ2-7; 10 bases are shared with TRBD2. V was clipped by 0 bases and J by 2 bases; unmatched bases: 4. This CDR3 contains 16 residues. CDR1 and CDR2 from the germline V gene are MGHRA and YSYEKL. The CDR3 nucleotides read TGCGCCAGCAGCCAAGACCAGCGGGGGGGCCCCTACGAGCAGTACTTC. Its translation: CASSQDQRGGPYEQYF.

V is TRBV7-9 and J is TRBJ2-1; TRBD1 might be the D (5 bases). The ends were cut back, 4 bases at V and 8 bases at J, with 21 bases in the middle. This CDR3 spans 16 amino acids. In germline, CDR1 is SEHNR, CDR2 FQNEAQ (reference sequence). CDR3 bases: TGTGCCAGCAGCTCTAGGTTTGGGGCAGGGAACCATGAGCAGTTCTTC. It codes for CASSSRFGAGNHEQFF.

CDR3 loop: CAISDYNYGYTF. The CDR3 nucleotides are TGTGCCATCAGTGATTATAACTATGGCTACACCTTC. The gene calls are TRBV10-3 and TRBJ1-2; no definite D call. Trimming took off 3 bases at V and 1 base at J, with 3 bases between the two ends. CDR1 is ENHRY and CDR2 is SYGVKD in the germline V gene. This CDR3 has 12 residues.